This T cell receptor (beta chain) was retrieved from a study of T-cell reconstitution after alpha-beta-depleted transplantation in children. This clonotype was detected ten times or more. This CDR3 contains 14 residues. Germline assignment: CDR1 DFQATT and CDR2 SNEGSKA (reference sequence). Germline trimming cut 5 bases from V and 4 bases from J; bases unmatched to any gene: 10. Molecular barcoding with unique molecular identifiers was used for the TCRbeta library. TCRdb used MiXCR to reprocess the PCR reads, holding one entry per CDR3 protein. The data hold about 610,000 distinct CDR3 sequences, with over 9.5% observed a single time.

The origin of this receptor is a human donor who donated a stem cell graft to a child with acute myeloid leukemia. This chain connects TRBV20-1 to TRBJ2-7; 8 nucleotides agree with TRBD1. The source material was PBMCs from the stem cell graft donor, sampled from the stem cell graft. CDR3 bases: TGCAGTGCTGGGCCAGGGGGCGGTTTGTACGAGCAGTACTTC. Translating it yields CSAGPGGGLYEQYF.